This T cell receptor beta chain was recorded in a study of cytomegalovirus exposure and HLA in healthy donors. This CDR3 has 13 residues. The germline V gene encodes CDR1 SQVTM and CDR2 ANQGSEA. Between the trimmed V and J ends, which lost 4 bases and 4 bases, there was a span of 14 bases. Assay used: immunoSEQ multiplex PCR; TCRdb lists only in-frame clones, some missing. The sample yields fewer than 400,000 clones, roughly 87% seen once. In the case of this clone: Antigen: not known.

Study outcomes and limitations: In vitro assays verified that three CMV-associated chains recognized CMV antigens specifically.

These donors were members of the roughly 130-subject validation cohort, a group separate from the roughly 670-subject first cohort. This TCR came from a man aged 30 to 39 in good health and CMV-seronegative. The sequencing input was PBMCs. V and J are TRBV29-1 and TRBJ2-7; D possibly corresponds to TRBD1 (6 bases). The CDR3 protein is CSVAFRGRYEQYF. The CDR3 nucleotides are TGCAGCGTTGCGTTCAGGGGAAGGTACGAGCAGTACTTC.